These T cell receptor beta chains were read from a single sample in a study of cytomegalovirus exposure and HLA in healthy donors. Assay: immunoSEQ multiplex PCR; the TCRdb copy retains only in-frame clones and omits some. The sample yields about 65,000 clones, over 50% seen once. The sequenced sample was PBMCs. The receptors originated from a man aged 25-40 years in good health and CMV-seronegative. CDR3s leave out the opening cysteine and the closing phenylalanine or tryptophan. Fields, in order: V gene, J gene, CDR3 protein.

V: TRBV6-5
J: TRBJ2-7
CDR3: ASSFSPDSLTYEQY

V: TRBV2
J: TRBJ1-2
CDR3: ASSEASTGDNYGYT

V: TRBV25-1
J: TRBJ1-2
CDR3: ASSEYPGTGNGYT

V: TRBV27
J: TRBJ2-7
CDR3: ASSGTAYEQY

V: TRBV9
J: TRBJ2-5
CDR3: ASSPRQALLSQETQY

V: TRBV5-4
J: TRBJ2-1
CDR3: ASSLGLAGYNEQF

V: TRBV6-6
J: TRBJ2-5
CDR3: ASTIGGPQETQY

V: TRBV2
J: TRBJ2-1
CDR3: ASRTWNEQF

V: TRBV7-3
J: TRBJ1-6
CDR3: ASSLGTRYSPLH

V: TRBV6-4
J: TRBJ1-2
CDR3: ASSEANGDYGYT

V: TRBV6-4
J: TRBJ1-5
CDR3: ASTGSGEGSGQPQH

V: TRBV7-7
J: TRBJ2-2
CDR3: ASSLQGSGELF

V: TRBV27
J: TRBJ1-1
CDR3: ASGEGVNTEAF

V: TRBV5-1
J: TRBJ2-5
CDR3: ASSFASEETQY

V: TRBV6-5
J: TRBJ2-7
CDR3: ASSQATPSSYEQY

V: TRBV5-1
J: TRBJ1-6
CDR3: ASSLESNSPLH

V: TRBV6-5
J: TRBJ2-3
CDR3: ASSYSTGVPDTQY

V: TRBV5-1
J: TRBJ2-1
CDR3: ASSWGGSSYNEQF

V: TRBV4-1
J: TRBJ2-7
CDR3: ASSPATQGYEQY

V: TRBV29-1
J: TRBJ2-4
CDR3: SVTTGSDFKNIQY

V: TRBV19
J: TRBJ2-7
CDR3: ASSRREGFEQY

V: TRBV7-8
J: TRBJ2-5
CDR3: ASSYGGGLRETQY

V: TRBV5-1
J: TRBJ2-5
CDR3: ASRWDSQQETQY

V: TRBV14
J: TRBJ2-5
CDR3: ASSQDRTSRETQY

V: TRBV10-2
J: TRBJ2-7
CDR3: ASSESGWGGEDYEQY

V: TRBV29-1
J: TRBJ2-3
CDR3: SVDFGELTDTQY

V: TRBV13
J: TRBJ2-1
CDR3: ASSLSQGANNEQF

V: TRBV15
J: TRBJ2-1
CDR3: ATSRDRGLLREQF

V: TRBV13
J: TRBJ1-1
CDR3: ASSLPGSPNTEAF

V: TRBV19
J: TRBJ2-5
CDR3: ASSTGQSQETQY

V: TRBV2
J: TRBJ2-7
CDR3: ASNSVQAYEQY

V: TRBV15
J: TRBJ1-5
CDR3: ATSRGPNQPQH

V: TRBV6-5
J: TRBJ1-6
CDR3: ASSYGPFNSPLH

V: TRBV25-1
J: TRBJ2-7
CDR3: ASLGGSRIHEQY

V: TRBV6-5
J: TRBJ2-7
CDR3: ASGHPGYEQY

V: TRBV2
J: TRBJ1-1
CDR3: ASSERGLTEAF

V: TRBV5-6
J: TRBJ2-7
CDR3: ASSLGTSSYEQY

V: TRBV5-4
J: TRBJ1-1
CDR3: ASSLVQGGRAEAF

V: TRBV6-5
J: TRBJ2-6
CDR3: ASSYRGRGANVLT